This T cell receptor (beta chain) was recorded in a study of siplizumab effects on memory and regulatory T cells. Note on this clone: Its antigen remains unknown.

Overall study findings and caveats: Proliferating Tregs taken from siplizumab cultures were not shown to have a confirmed suppressive function. Siplizumab produced a significant drop in alloreactive sequences attributable to unstimulated CD4+ memory cells. Researchers could not give a naive or memory phenotype to roughly 80-96% of proliferating CD4+ or CD8+ clones. The mapping of alloreactive clones to unstimulated subsets covered only a minor fraction of them.

Libraries were prepared by immunoSEQ multiplex PCR; TCRdb keeps only in-frame clonotypes and omits some of them. Of fewer than 120,000 clones listed, 80% to 95% were seen once; the top ten hold 1% to 1.5%. Germline trimming cut 9 bases from V and 0 bases from J; bases unmatched to any gene: 1. Germline-derived CDR1 and CDR2 are SNHLY and FYNNEI. The CDR3 is made up of 15 amino acids. The sequence came from a human donor in good health. What was sequenced was CD4+ T cells sorted from blood. The rearrangement links TRBV2 to TRBJ2-6; 11 bases agree with TRBD2. In DNA form, the CDR3 reads TGTGCCAGGGGACTAGCGGCCTCTGGGGCCAACGTCCTGACTTTC. This encodes CARGLAASGANVLTF.